This T cell receptor beta chain was observed in a study of shared clonotypes between healthy human individuals. Germline V gene sequence: CDR1 SQVTM, CDR2 ANQGSEA. Trimming removed 6 bases from V and 1 base from J, with 19 bases in between. The CDR3 extends over 16 amino acids. TCRdb's copy holds only in-frame clones and misses some; the assay was immunoSEQ multiplex PCR. The sample lists nearly 2 million clones, about 95% occurring once. Only CD45RO-negative cells positively selected for CCR7 counted as naive CD8 cells, so terminally differentiated effector memory CD45RA+ cells were excluded. The study enrolled healthy HIV-negative adults without recent acute infections or vaccinations as donors.

V usage is TRBV29-1 and J usage is TRBJ2-1; D may be TRBD2 (5 bases). Specimen: naive CD8+ T cells sorted from blood. This receptor was taken from a man younger than 35 in good health. The CDR3 DNA reads TGCAGCGTCCTAACCGAACTAGTTGGGTCCTACAATGAGCAGTTCTTC. It specifies CSVLTELVGSYNEQFF.